This TCR beta chain was profiled in a study of T cells in Graves' hyperthyroidism and ophthalmopathy. At least ten counts were recorded for this clonotype. From germline, CDR1 is MNHNS and CDR2 SASEGT. V trimming: 10 bases; J trimming: 2 bases; junction bases outside the gene matches: 15. The CDR3 has 16 amino acids. Amplification yielded TCR beta CDR3 regions, with RNA transcripts as the source. Carried out on the TCR CDR3, a first-round RT-PCR used the HTBI primer set. TCRdb analysed the multiplex PCR reads with MiXCR anew, one entry per CDR3 protein. The sample lists around 350,000 distinct CDR3 sequences, approximately 14% occurring once. Exclusion criteria comprised uncontrolled infection, other autoimmune disease, pregnancy or lactation. Each diagnosis drew on symptoms, thyroxine, TRAb, thyroid ultrasound and orbital computed tomography findings. Source material for PBMCs was more than 7.5 ml fresh peripheral blood.

Material: blood. The sequence derives from a woman aged 60-70 years with Graves' ophthalmopathy. The genes are TRBV6-1 and TRBJ2-7; 9 bases are shared with TRBD1. In nucleotides, the CDR3 is TGTGCCACCCACCCACTAAACAGGGGGCCTACCTACGAGCAGTACTTC. Translation gives CATHPLNRGPTYEQYF.